The 5 T cell receptor beta chains below were found in one sample sequenced in a study of blood T cell repertoires in COVID-19. Data came from immunoSEQ multiplex PCR; TCRdb stores just in-frame clones and leaves some out. There are over 250,000 clones in the sample; around 88% occur only once, and roughly 8.3% lies in the top ten. Sequenced sample: PBMCs or T cells enriched from blood (not recorded which). These receptors were taken from a man aged 40-49 years who had recovered from COVID-19.

This clone was seen only a few times. The chain joins TRBV7-9 to TRBJ1-6; 10 bases fit TRBD1. CDR3 size: 16 residues. CDR1 is SEHNR and CDR2 is FQNEAQ in the germline V gene (reference sequence). Trimming cost V 5 bases and J 10 bases; bases outside gene matches: 11. The CDR3 loop reads CASSLDGTGARSPLHF. The CDR3 region has the DNA TGTGCCAGCAGCCTAGATGGGACAGGGGCACGATCACCCCTCCACTTT.

J is TRBJ1-2 and V is TRBV11-2, with 7 positions matching TRBD1. With 2 bases clipped from V and 0 bases from J, the junction kept 6 bases outside the gene matches. The CDR3 runs 16 residues. Germline V gene sequence: CDR1 SGHAT, CDR2 FQNNGV. CDR3 protein: CASSLTRGTANYGYTF. The DNA for the CDR3 is TGTGCCAGCAGCTTAACTCGTGGGACAGCTAACTATGGCTACACCTTC.

This clone was counted between two and nine times. This sequence joins TRBV19 and TRBJ1-2; TRBD1 matches 9 bases. V gave up 6 bases and J gave up 4 bases; unmatched junction bases: 6. The CDR3 spans 14 residues. Germline V gives CDR1 LNHDA, CDR2 SQIVND (reference sequence). CDR3 coding DNA: TGTGCCAGTAGGGAAAGGGGACAGGGCTATGGCTACACCTTC. The encoded protein is CASRERGQGYGYTF.

The V and J genes are TRBV11-3 and TRBJ1-1; D uncertain. CDR1 SGHNT and CDR2 YENEEA come from the germline V gene. The CDR3 loop spans 16 amino acids. Trimming cost V 2 bases and J 1 base, with 14 bases left between them. The DNA of the CDR3 is TGTGCCAGCAGCTTATGGGGAGGACGGTCGAACACTGAAGCTTTCTTT. It is translated as CASSLWGGRSNTEAFF.

CDR3 in amino acids: CAIKTGTVTEAFF. The DNA for the CDR3 is TGTGCCATCAAGACAGGTACAGTCACTGAAGCTTTCTTT. V usage is TRBV10-3 and J usage is TRBJ1-1, with D perhaps matching TRBD1 (6 bases). V was pared by 7 bases and J by 4 bases, with 13 bases between. The CDR3 spans 13 residues. Looked up from germline, CDR1 is ENHRY and CDR2 is SYGVKD.